Shown below are 19 T cell receptor beta chains from a single sample sequenced in a study of blood T cell repertoires in COVID-19. Some clones are missing from TCRdb's copy, which holds only in-frame ones; the method was immunoSEQ multiplex PCR. The sample includes 150,000 to 200,000 clones, roughly 91% of them seen just once. The sequencing input was peripheral blood. These receptors were collected from a human donor in a cohort sampled during active COVID-19.

The CDR3 DNA reads as TGTGCCAGCAGTTACAGGGGACAGTTGCGATCAAAACTGTTTTTT. It codes for CASSYRGQLRSKLFF. The chain links TRBV6-5 to TRBJ1-4; 7 bases match TRBD1. The CDR3 has 15 amino acids. From germline, CDR1 is MNHEY and CDR2 SVGAGI. V shed 2 bases and J 10 bases; nucleotides not matched to a gene: 10.

This chain uses TRBV3-1 (or the pseudogene TRBV3-2) with TRBJ1-3, with 9 bases lining up with TRBD1. Germline loops: CDR1 LGHDT, CDR2 YNNKEL (reference sequence). After removal of 8 bases from V and 3 bases from J, the junction contained 11 bases not matched to a gene. The CDR3 extends over 16 amino acids. This CDR3 reads CASPNRPGQGGNTIYF. The CDR3 DNA is TGTGCCAGCCCCAACCGACCGGGACAGGGTGGAAACACCATATATTTT.

CDR3 region: CATGTGGYQPQHF. In nucleotides, the CDR3 is TGTGCCACTGGGACAGGGGGCTATCAGCCCCAGCATTTT. This rearrangement joins TRBV24-1 to TRBJ1-5; 12 bases are a match to TRBD1. There are 13 residues in the CDR3. Germline CDR1 is KGHDR and CDR2 is SFDVKD. After removal of 10 bases from V and 5 bases from J, the junction contained 2 bases not matched to a gene.

This rearrangement joins TRBV7-8 to TRBJ1-1; D gene uncertain. This CDR3 region has 13 residues. The V end lost 4 bases, the J end lost 3 bases, and 9 bases lay between the germline ends. In germline, CDR1 is SGHVS, CDR2 FQNEAQ. CDR3 loop: CASSSTRDTEAFF. The CDR3 DNA reads TGTGCCAGCAGCTCGACTCGCGACACTGAAGCTTTCTTT.

The V and J genes are TRBV7-2 and TRBJ2-1, with D possibly matching TRBD2 (7 bases). V shed 1 base and J shed 0 bases, with 19 bases lying between them. There are 19 residues in the CDR3. CDR1 SGHTA and CDR2 FQGNSA come from the germline V gene. The CDR3 is CASSLVAGGRISSYNEQFF. CDR3 DNA sequence: TGTGCCAGCAGCTTAGTTGCCGGGGGGCGGATTAGCTCCTACAATGAGCAGTTCTTC.

V gene TRBV5-1 combines with J gene TRBJ2-1, with TRBD2 matching 9 bases. From germline, CDR1 is SGHRS and CDR2 YFSETQ. The CDR3 consists of 14 residues. The trim removed 1 base at V and 7 bases at J, leaving 3 bases unmatched. The CDR3 sequence is CASSLSLAGNEQFF. The CDR3, as DNA: TGCGCCAGCAGCTTGAGTCTAGCGGGAAATGAGCAGTTCTTC.

The chain uses TRBV11-2 and TRBJ2-5; maybe TRBD1 (7 bases). With 4 bases removed from V and 5 bases from J, the gap between germline ends came to 14 bases. The length of the CDR3 is 14 residues. Germline V gene lookup returns CDR1 SGHAT and CDR2 FQNNGV. The CDR3 DNA reads as TGTGCCAGCAGCTCGAGCTCAGGGGGGGAGACCCAGTACTTC. It codes for CASSSSSGGETQYF.

The V and J genes are TRBV6-6 and TRBJ2-1, with TRBD1 matching over 8 bases. The CDR3 runs to 14 residues. V shed 6 bases, J shed 4 bases, and the junction held 5 bases outside the gene matches. Germline assignment: CDR1 MNHNY and CDR2 SVGAGI (reference sequence). The CDR3: CASRPGTGYNEQFF. CDR3 sequence (DNA): TGTGCCAGCAGACCCGGGACAGGATACAATGAGCAGTTCTTC.

The chain is built from TRBV7-9 and TRBJ1-2, with D perhaps matching TRBD1 (6 bases). CDR3 size: 12 residues. Trimming removed 4 bases from V and 7 bases from J, with 10 bases in between. The germline V gene encodes CDR1 SEHNR and CDR2 FQNEAQ (reference sequence). This CDR3 reads CASSSTGSGYTF. In DNA, the CDR3 is TGTGCCAGCAGCTCAACAGGGAGTGGCTACACCTTC.

The gene calls are TRBV3-1 (or the pseudogene TRBV3-2) and TRBJ2-7; TRBD2 aligns across 11 bases. The junction had 7 bases not matched to a gene; V was cut back by 7 bases and J by 5 bases. This CDR3 contains 14 residues. The germline V gene encodes CDR1 LGHDT and CDR2 YNNKEL (reference sequence). The CDR3, as DNA: TGTGCCAGCACGGTAGCGGGGGGGCCCCACGAGCAGTACTTC. This translates into CASTVAGGPHEQYF.

The chain recombines TRBV5-1 with TRBJ2-1, with 13 bases identical to TRBD2. Per germline, CDR1 SGHRS and CDR2 YFSETQ. The CDR3 spans 13 residues. The V gene end was trimmed by 3 bases and the J gene end by 13 bases; junction bases not matched to a gene: 4. CDR3 sequence reads: CASSSGLAGAQFF. As DNA, the CDR3 is TGCGCCAGCAGCTCCGGACTAGCGGGGGCACAGTTCTTC.

The chain uses TRBV4-3 and TRBJ2-6; 7 nucleotides align to TRBD1. The V gene's germline CDR1 is LGHNA and CDR2 YSLEER. With V trimmed by 0 bases and J by 4 bases, 9 bases remained unmatched. This CDR3 has 18 residues. The CDR3 coding sequence is TGCGCCAGCAGCCAAGATGGGACAGATTCCGGCGGGGCCAACGTCCTGACTTTC. Translating it yields CASSQDGTDSGGANVLTF.

DNA for the CDR3: TGTGCCAGCAGCTTCTCGGGTGCCCCTGAGCAGTACTTC. Its translation is CASSFSGAPEQYF. The rearrangement uses TRBV5-6 and TRBJ2-7; no clear D. Trimming shortened V by 2 bases and J by 7 bases, and 13 bases separated the two germline ends. Germline V lookup: CDR1 SGHDT, CDR2 YYEEEE. This CDR3 has 13 amino acids.

This chain uses TRBV7-2 with TRBJ2-3, with D possibly being TRBD2 (7 bases). CDR3 length: 14 residues. V was shortened by 5 bases and J by 2 bases, with 11 bases between the two germline ends. Germline V gene data show CDR1 as SGHTA and CDR2 as FQGNSA. The DNA for the CDR3 is TGTGCCAGCAGCCCCGGGGGGCCCACAGATACGCAGTATTTT. This codes for CASSPGGPTDTQYF. Supplemented by reference TRBV7-2 and TRBJ2-3, the full variable domain reads GAGVSQSPSNKVTEKGKDVELRCDPISGHTALYWYRQSLGQGLEFLIYFQGNSAPDKSGLPSDRFSAERTGGSVSTLTIQRTQQEDSAVYLCASSPGGPTDTQYFGPGTRLTVL.

V is TRBV25-1 and J is TRBJ2-7; a possible D gene is TRBD1 (5 bases). The V and J ends lost 8 bases and 0 bases respectively, with 8 bases between them. This CDR3 comprises 12 residues. Germline CDR1 is MGHDK and CDR2 is SYGVNS. The DNA for the CDR3 is TGTGCCAGCGGTCAGGGCTCCTACGAGCAGTACTTC. Translating gives CASGQGSYEQYF.

CDR3 in amino acids: CAWSDSSHKQYF. The CDR3 nucleotides read TGTGCCTGGAGTGACAGTTCTCATAAGCAGTACTTC. The chain uses TRBV30 and TRBJ2-7, with D uncertain. Germline values: CDR1 GTSNPN, CDR2 SVGIG (reference sequence). V gave up 1 base and J gave up 8 bases, with 12 bases separating them. This CDR3 region has 12 residues.

This chain joins TRBV16 and TRBJ2-3; D is unresolved. V was shortened by 5 bases and J by 4 bases, with 19 bases between the two germline ends. Germline assignment: CDR1 KGHSY and CDR2 FQNENV. There are 16 residues in the CDR3. Written as DNA, the CDR3 is TGTGCCAGCAGCTCCAGAACACTAAGCCCCCCAGATACGCAGTATTTT. Its protein is CASSSRTLSPPDTQYF.

This clone has more than one count but fewer than ten. The V call is TRBV5-4, the J call TRBJ1-2; D is perhaps TRBD1 (5 bases). The CDR3 has 14 residues. Looked up from germline, CDR1 is SGHNT and CDR2 is YYREEE (reference sequence). Trimming left V 0 bases short and J 2 bases short, with 8 bases between. CDR3 DNA: TGTGCCAGCAGCTTGGTGGGGCAGAACTATGGCTACACCTTC. Its protein is CASSLVGQNYGYTF.

The rearrangement uses TRBV30 and TRBJ2-5, with 7 bases fitting TRBD1. V lost 3 bases to trimming and J lost 9 bases; unmatched junction nucleotides: 16. This CDR3 is built from 15 residues. Germline lookup yields CDR1 GTSNPN and CDR2 SVGIG (reference sequence). The CDR3 region has the DNA TGTGCCTGGAGCCGGCACGGACAGGTCGCACGGTCCCAGTACTTC. Amino acid sequence: CAWSRHGQVARSQYF.